A single sample is the source of the 4 T cell receptor beta chains below, sequenced in a study of T cells expressing NK-cell markers. From the 5' RACE reads, TCRdb lists one entry per CDR3 protein and no DNA. The listing contains some 120,000 distinct CDR3 sequences. The sample comprised blood T cells: a sorted CD56 or NKG2C T cell subset, CD4+ or CD8+ T cells, or bulk PBMC T cells (not recorded which). The receptors shown here come from a woman between 18 and 70 years old in good health.

V is TRBV4-3 and J is TRBJ1-1; as DNA is missing, the TRBD1 call by TCRdb cannot be tested. Germline V gene data show CDR1 as LGHNA and CDR2 as YSLEER. The CDR3 totals 13 residues. The CDR3: CASSQDRGTEAFF.

V gene TRBV28 combines with J gene TRBJ2-7; TCRdb picks TRBD1, but there is no DNA to check that call. The germline V gene encodes CDR1 MDHEN and CDR2 SYDVKM. The CDR3 is made up of 19 amino acids. CDR3 in amino acids: CASSPRQGTRLSYTYEQYF. Complete variable domain (other parts from reference TRBV28 and TRBJ2-7): DVKVTQSSRYLVKRTGEKVFLECVQDMDHENMFWYRQDPGLGLRLIYFSYDVKMKEKGDIPEGYSVSREKKERFSLILESASTNQTSMYLCASSPRQGTRLSYTYEQYFGPGTRLTVT.

The chain has TRBV15 and TRBJ2-1. CDR1 and CDR2 (germline): LNHNV, YYDKDF (reference sequence). This CDR3 is 15 amino acids long. CDR3 loop: CATSRDYQMRNEQFF. The whole variable domain, remainder taken from reference TRBV15 and TRBJ2-1, is DAMVIQNPRYQVTQFGKPVTLSCSQTLNHNVMYWYQQKSSQAPKLLFHYYDKDFNNEADTPDNFQSRRPNTSFCFLDIRSPGLGDTAMYLCATSRDYQMRNEQFFGPGTRLTVL.

CDR3 loop: CASSQGAILETQYF. The chain links TRBV2 to TRBJ2-5; TCRdb's D gene call, TRBD1, goes unchecked for lack of DNA. The CDR3 has 14 residues. The germline V gene has CDR1 SNHLY and CDR2 FYNNEI.